These T cell receptor beta chains were read from a single sample in a study of cytomegalovirus exposure and HLA in healthy donors. This table comes from immunoSEQ multiplex PCR, and its TCRdb copy is limited to in-frame clones, with some not included. The table includes fewer than 250,000 clones, 79% detected once. The sample comprised PBMCs. The receptors here all came from a young woman in good health and CMV-seronegative. CDR3s include the opening cysteine and the closing phenylalanine or tryptophan.

v_gene,len,j_gene,CDR3aa
TRBV7-9,16,TRBJ2-3,CASSSTEERNTDTQYF
TRBV7-2,17,TRBJ1-6,CASSSVQMRVSNSPLHF
TRBV19,16,TRBJ2-7,CASSIDPGRGSYEQYF
TRBV7-2,16,TRBJ2-3,CANQRGPGEFTDTQYF
TRBV27,14,TRBJ2-7,CASSLQGSSYEQYF
TRBV5-1,15,TRBJ2-6,CASRDLFSGANVLTF
TRBV6-6,16,TRBJ1-1,CASSPSGGRALSEAFF
TRBV28,15,TRBJ2-3,CASRRGTGGLDTQYF
TRBV2,15,TRBJ2-7,CASKSGRAVNNEQYF
TRBV7-9,14,TRBJ1-3,CASSLMRQGNTIYF
TRBV29-1,13,TRBJ2-4,CSVVWQGSTIQYF
TRBV11-2,15,TRBJ1-1,CASSLGWAGNTEAFF
TRBV7-6,15,TRBJ2-3,CASSLAGGFTDTQYF
TRBV28,15,TRBJ1-1,CASSLTGGLNTEAFF
TRBV5-1,14,TRBJ1-3,CASSSGTGIYTIYF
TRBV29-1,14,TRBJ1-4,CSVDVGTGGEKLFF
TRBV4-3,16,TRBJ1-2,CASSQDLRDRNYGYTF
TRBV7-9,14,TRBJ2-1,CASSPGLARGEQFF
TRBV19,11,TRBJ1-4,CASSLERELFF
TRBV6-5,13,TRBJ2-5,CASSYLTPETQYF
TRBV2,13,TRBJ1-2,CASSDDRAYGYTF
TRBV7-8,15,TRBJ2-5,CASSSSGGARETQYF
TRBV6-5,15,TRBJ1-1,CASSYNEVTNTEAFF
TRBV25-1,14,TRBJ1-2,CASSGGPPIYGYTF
TRBV7-3,15,TRBJ2-1,CASSELAGTYNEQFF